This is a list of T cell receptor beta chains from one sample in a study of OX40 agonist ivuxolimab in advanced cancers. Clones were sequenced by immunoSEQ multiplex PCR, and TCRdb holds only the in-frame ones, with some missing. The table includes tens of thousands of clones, approximately 90% detected once. This sample comprised CD4+ or CD8+ T cells sorted from blood, obtained in a trial of the OX40 agonist ivuxolimab. These receptors were obtained from an adult with an advanced solid tumor such as melanoma, head and neck, liver or kidney cancer. Both conserved end residues are part of each CDR3. The order of the fields is J gene, D gene, V gene, clone size, CDR3 DNA, CDR3 protein. The D gene is left open where the match is weak. The size of a clone is reported for some rows only, either as once, few or many, or as a class for expanded clones.

J gene: TRBJ2-7
D gene: .
V gene: TRBV5-6
clone size: .
CDR3 DNA: TGTGCCAGCAGCTCGAACTCCGGGACATCGTACGAGCAGTACTTC
CDR3 protein: CASSSNSGTSYEQYF

J gene: TRBJ2-7
D gene: .
V gene: TRBV11-2
clone size: .
CDR3 DNA: TGTGCCAGCAGCCCTGGACTTGGGTACGAGCAGTACTTC
CDR3 protein: CASSPGLGYEQYF

J gene: TRBJ2-1
D gene: .
V gene: TRBV5-1
clone size: .
CDR3 DNA: TGCGCCAGCAGCTTACCCCCTGAGGGCTCCTACAATGAGCAGTTCTTC
CDR3 protein: CASSLPPEGSYNEQFF

J gene: TRBJ1-1
D gene: .
V gene: TRBV4-2
clone size: .
CDR3 DNA: TGTGCCAGCAGCCAAGATTGGGGGACGAACACTGAAGCTTTCTTT
CDR3 protein: CASSQDWGTNTEAFF

J gene: TRBJ2-1
D gene: .
V gene: TRBV11-3
clone size: .
CDR3 DNA: TGTGCCAGCAGCCGCCTCGCTTCAGGGTACAATGAGCAGTTCTTC
CDR3 protein: CASSRLASGYNEQFF

J gene: TRBJ2-1
D gene: TRBD2
V gene: TRBV6-5
clone size: .
CDR3 DNA: TGTGCCAGCAGTTTGGCTAGCGGGAGTTTGGACAATGAGCAGTTCTTC
CDR3 protein: CASSLASGSLDNEQFF

J gene: TRBJ2-7
D gene: .
V gene: TRBV7-9
clone size: .
CDR3 DNA: TGTGCCAGCAGCTCTGGGGTCGGCGGTCTACTCGAGCAGTACTTC
CDR3 protein: CASSSGVGGLLEQYF

J gene: TRBJ2-1
D gene: TRBD2
V gene: TRBV5-1
clone size: .
CDR3 DNA: TGCGCCAGCAAATTCCTAGCGGCCGCGTCCTACAATGAGCAGTTCTTC
CDR3 protein: CASKFLAAASYNEQFF

J gene: TRBJ1-1
D gene: .
V gene: TRBV6-4
clone size: .
CDR3 DNA: TGTGCCAGCAGTGAAGGGCAGTACACTGAAGCTTTCTTT
CDR3 protein: CASSEGQYTEAFF

J gene: TRBJ2-2
D gene: .
V gene: TRBV21-1
clone size: .
CDR3 DNA: TGTGCCAGCAGAGACGAGACCCTTAACACCGGGGAGCTGTTTTTT
CDR3 protein: CASRDETLNTGELFF

J gene: TRBJ2-3
D gene: TRBD2
V gene: TRBV27
clone size: .
CDR3 DNA: TGTGCCAGCAGTTCGTCCGGGACTAGTCTTAGTGCAGATACGCAGTATTTT
CDR3 protein: CASSSSGTSLSADTQYF

J gene: TRBJ2-1
D gene: TRBD2
V gene: TRBV30
clone size: .
CDR3 DNA: TGTGCCTGGCAGACTAGCGGGTCTGGAAATGAGCAGTTCTTC
CDR3 protein: CAWQTSGSGNEQFF

J gene: TRBJ1-5
D gene: .
V gene: TRBV12-5
clone size: .
CDR3 DNA: TGTGCTAGTGGTTTGGGAAATCAGCCCCAGCATTTT
CDR3 protein: CASGLGNQPQHF

J gene: TRBJ1-1
D gene: .
V gene: TRBV9
clone size: once
CDR3 DNA: TGTGCCAGCAGCGTAGACGGGGGCACTGAAGCTTTCTTT
CDR3 protein: CASSVDGGTEAFF

J gene: TRBJ2-2
D gene: .
V gene: TRBV7-3
clone size: few
CDR3 DNA: TGTGCCAGCAGCTTATATTCTAGCTGGAGGATGAACACCGGGGAGCTGTTTTTT
CDR3 protein: CASSLYSSWRMNTGELFF

J gene: TRBJ1-1
D gene: .
V gene: TRBV21-1
clone size: .
CDR3 DNA: TGTGCCAGCAGCTCCTACCACAGGGGAGGCACTGAAGCTTTCTTT
CDR3 protein: CASSSYHRGGTEAFF

J gene: TRBJ2-3
D gene: .
V gene: TRBV9
clone size: once
CDR3 DNA: TGTGCCAGCAGCGGGTTCCAGGGTTGGGCGGGAGATACGCAGTATTTT
CDR3 protein: CASSGFQGWAGDTQYF

J gene: TRBJ1-1
D gene: .
V gene: TRBV30
clone size: .
CDR3 DNA: TGTGCCTGGAGCCTCCTCGGCCAGGGATTTGAAGCTTTCTTT
CDR3 protein: CAWSLLGQGFEAFF

J gene: TRBJ1-2
D gene: TRBD1
V gene: TRBV6-5
clone size: .
CDR3 DNA: TGTGCCAGCAGTTCAGACAGGGCCAGTGGCTATGGCTACACCTTC
CDR3 protein: CASSSDRASGYGYTF

J gene: TRBJ2-1
D gene: .
V gene: TRBV28
clone size: .
CDR3 DNA: TGTGCCAGCACCCGAGCGGGCGGGTACAATGAGCAGTTCTTC
CDR3 protein: CASTRAGGYNEQFF

J gene: TRBJ2-3
D gene: .
V gene: TRBV6-1
clone size: .
CDR3 DNA: TGTGCCAGCAGTGAATGGGCAGGGGGGCAGCTGGCAGATACGCAGTATTTT
CDR3 protein: CASSEWAGGQLADTQYF

J gene: TRBJ2-5
D gene: .
V gene: TRBV6-6
clone size: .
CDR3 DNA: TGTGCCTGCGAGGGAGCCCGGGAGACCCAGTACTTC
CDR3 protein: CACEGARETQYF

J gene: TRBJ1-1
D gene: TRBD1
V gene: TRBV27
clone size: .
CDR3 DNA: TGTGCCAGCAGGTCAGGGGGGGCGAACACTGAAGCTTTCTTT
CDR3 protein: CASRSGGANTEAFF

J gene: TRBJ1-1
D gene: .
V gene: TRBV29-1
clone size: .
CDR3 DNA: TGCAGCGTGGCACGTATGAACACTGAAGCTTTCTTT
CDR3 protein: CSVARMNTEAFF

J gene: TRBJ2-1
D gene: TRBD1
V gene: TRBV5-6
clone size: .
CDR3 DNA: TGTGCCAGCAGCTTCATCCGGGACAGAGCTAATGAGCAGTTCTTC
CDR3 protein: CASSFIRDRANEQFF

J gene: TRBJ1-2
D gene: .
V gene: TRBV6-5
clone size: .
CDR3 DNA: TGTGCCAGCAGTTACTATTCAGGGGAGCGTGGCTACACCTTC
CDR3 protein: CASSYYSGERGYTF

J gene: TRBJ2-7
D gene: .
V gene: TRBV5-6
clone size: .
CDR3 DNA: TGTGCCAGCAGCCCACGGGGTGGTTTCGCCTACGAGCAGTACTTC
CDR3 protein: CASSPRGGFAYEQYF

J gene: TRBJ1-2
D gene: .
V gene: TRBV19
clone size: .
CDR3 DNA: TGTGCCAGTAGTATACAGGGGACGATCTATGGCTACACCTTC
CDR3 protein: CASSIQGTIYGYTF

J gene: TRBJ2-1
D gene: .
V gene: TRBV25-1
clone size: .
CDR3 DNA: TGTGCCAGCAGTAGTAGCAATGAGCAGTTCTTC
CDR3 protein: CASSSSNEQFF

J gene: TRBJ1-1
D gene: .
V gene: TRBV13
clone size: few
CDR3 DNA: TGTGCCAGCAGCTTAGGAGAAGGGGAGGGCACTGAAGCTTTCTTT
CDR3 protein: CASSLGEGEGTEAFF

J gene: TRBJ2-2
D gene: .
V gene: TRBV30
clone size: .
CDR3 DNA: TGTGCCTGGTCTCTTACGAACACCGGGGAGCTGTTTTTT
CDR3 protein: CAWSLTNTGELFF

J gene: TRBJ2-3
D gene: TRBD2
V gene: TRBV9
clone size: .
CDR3 DNA: TGTGCCAGCGGGGGGGGCACAGATACGCAGTATTTT
CDR3 protein: CASGGGTDTQYF

J gene: TRBJ2-7
D gene: .
V gene: TRBV27
clone size: .
CDR3 DNA: TGTGCCAGCAGTTATAGTGCGGGACCGGGCTACGAGCAGTACTTC
CDR3 protein: CASSYSAGPGYEQYF

J gene: TRBJ1-1
D gene: .
V gene: TRBV9
clone size: few
CDR3 DNA: TGTGCCAGCAGCGTTGAGGGAAAGGCTGAAGCTTTCTTT
CDR3 protein: CASSVEGKAEAFF

J gene: TRBJ2-7
D gene: .
V gene: TRBV5-5
clone size: .
CDR3 DNA: TGTGCCAGCAGCAGTGACAGGCACTTCTCCTACGAGCAGTACTTC
CDR3 protein: CASSSDRHFSYEQYF

J gene: TRBJ1-1
D gene: .
V gene: TRBV30
clone size: .
CDR3 DNA: TGTGCCTGGAGTGTGGAACTGAACACTGAAGCTTTCTTT
CDR3 protein: CAWSVELNTEAFF

J gene: TRBJ1-2
D gene: TRBD1
V gene: TRBV27
clone size: .
CDR3 DNA: TGTGCCAGCAGTTTGTGGGGACAGGGGAACTATGGCTACACCTTC
CDR3 protein: CASSLWGQGNYGYTF

J gene: TRBJ2-7
D gene: TRBD2
V gene: TRBV13
clone size: few
CDR3 DNA: TGTGCCAGCAGCTTACCTAGCGGGAGTCACGAGCAGTACTTC
CDR3 protein: CASSLPSGSHEQYF

J gene: TRBJ2-3
D gene: TRBD1
V gene: TRBV10-3
clone size: .
CDR3 DNA: TGTGCCACTCTTAGGCAGGGGGCTATCACAGATACGCAGTATTTT
CDR3 protein: CATLRQGAITDTQYF

J gene: TRBJ1-2
D gene: TRBD1
V gene: TRBV27
clone size: .
CDR3 DNA: TGTGCCAGCAGCCCGGGACAGGGAATAGGTGGCTACACCTTC
CDR3 protein: CASSPGQGIGGYTF

J gene: TRBJ2-2
D gene: .
V gene: TRBV19
clone size: .
CDR3 DNA: TGTGCCAGTAGTGATCCGAACACCGGGGAGCTGTTTTTT
CDR3 protein: CASSDPNTGELFF

J gene: TRBJ1-2
D gene: .
V gene: TRBV7-9
clone size: .
CDR3 DNA: TGTGCCAGCAGCTTAGTGGAGGGTAGCTATGGCTACACCTTC
CDR3 protein: CASSLVEGSYGYTF

J gene: TRBJ2-3
D gene: .
V gene: TRBV27
clone size: .
CDR3 DNA: TGTGCCAGCAGTATGCTGAGCACAGATACGCAGTATTTT
CDR3 protein: CASSMLSTDTQYF

J gene: TRBJ2-3
D gene: TRBD2
V gene: TRBV5-1
clone size: .
CDR3 DNA: TGCGCCAGCAGCTTTGGTTTCAGGACTAGCGGGACAGATACGCAGTATTTT
CDR3 protein: CASSFGFRTSGTDTQYF

J gene: TRBJ1-1
D gene: .
V gene: TRBV2
clone size: .
CDR3 DNA: TGTGCCAGCAGTCAGACGGGCATGAACACTGAAGCTTTCTTT
CDR3 protein: CASSQTGMNTEAFF

J gene: TRBJ1-4
D gene: .
V gene: TRBV7-8
clone size: .
CDR3 DNA: TGTGCCAGCAGCTCTTGGACTCTTGATCTGTTTTTT
CDR3 protein: CASSSWTLDLFF

J gene: TRBJ1-4
D gene: TRBD1
V gene: TRBV13
clone size: .
CDR3 DNA: TGTGCCAGCAGGAGTGGGACAGGGGGCCGTGAAAAACTGTTTTTT
CDR3 protein: CASRSGTGGREKLFF

J gene: TRBJ1-3
D gene: .
V gene: TRBV2
clone size: .
CDR3 DNA: TGTGCCAGCAGCGTCGACTCCTCTGGAAACACCATATATTTT
CDR3 protein: CASSVDSSGNTIYF

J gene: TRBJ1-2
D gene: TRBD1
V gene: TRBV7-2
clone size: .
CDR3 DNA: TGTGCCAGCAGCTCACAGGGGGCAGTTGGCTACACCTTC
CDR3 protein: CASSSQGAVGYTF

J gene: TRBJ2-7
D gene: TRBD1
V gene: TRBV9
clone size: .
CDR3 DNA: TGTGCCAGCAGCGGGGACCAGGGACAGGGATGGCACGAGCAGTACTTC
CDR3 protein: CASSGDQGQGWHEQYF

J gene: TRBJ2-2
D gene: .
V gene: TRBV7-9
clone size: .
CDR3 DNA: TGTGCCAGCAGCTTAGGACACACCGGGGAGCTGTTTTTT
CDR3 protein: CASSLGHTGELFF

J gene: TRBJ2-1
D gene: .
V gene: TRBV7-9
clone size: .
CDR3 DNA: TGTGCCCTCCTCGGGACGGGAGCCTCCTACAATGAGCAGTTCTTC
CDR3 protein: CALLGTGASYNEQFF

J gene: TRBJ2-1
D gene: TRBD2
V gene: TRBV4-1
clone size: .
CDR3 DNA: TGCGCCAGCAGAGAGGGACTAGCGGGGGTCATAGATGAGCAGTTCTTC
CDR3 protein: CASREGLAGVIDEQFF

J gene: TRBJ1-1
D gene: TRBD1
V gene: TRBV19
clone size: .
CDR3 DNA: TGTGCCAGTAGTATACCAGGGGGCTTCACTGAAGCTTTCTTT
CDR3 protein: CASSIPGGFTEAFF